One and the same sample provided the 6 T cell receptor beta chains below, sequenced in a study of T cell responses to AZD1222 COVID-19 vaccine. Generated by immunoSEQ multiplex PCR, the TCRdb table keeps only in-frame clones and is missing some. Altogether approximately 160,000 clones are present, 88% being singletons, with the ten largest covering 2% to 2.5%. Source: peripheral blood, taken on day 0 of AZD1222 vaccination. Source of these receptors: an adult in good health.

This chain uses TRBV4-3 with TRBJ2-6, with D uncertain. Germline lookup yields CDR1 LGHNA and CDR2 YSLEER. Trimming left V 4 bases short and J 0 bases short, with 16 bases between. The CDR3 consists of 18 residues. CDR3 sequence reads: CASSPTVVPTSGANVLTF. Here the CDR3 DNA reads TGCGCCAGCAGCCCGACCGTGGTCCCTACCTCTGGGGCCAACGTCCTGACTTTC.

This chain uses TRBV3-1 (or the pseudogene TRBV3-2) with TRBJ2-3; D remains unclear. This CDR3 has 14 amino acids. Germline V gives CDR1 LGHDT, CDR2 YNNKEL (reference sequence). Trimming removed 2 bases from V and 0 bases from J, with 6 bases in between. This CDR3 is CASSQLDSTDTQYF. The CDR3 coding sequence is TGTGCCAGCAGCCAATTAGACAGCACAGATACGCAGTATTTT.

The chain carries TRBV19 and TRBJ1-4, with D tentatively TRBD1 (6 bases). The germline V gene has CDR1 LNHDA and CDR2 SQIVND (reference sequence). The CDR3 runs to 14 residues. V was trimmed by 4 bases and J by 0 bases, leaving 6 bases between them. This CDR3 is CASSKGATNEKLFF. In DNA, the CDR3 is TGTGCCAGTAGTAAGGGGGCAACTAATGAAAAACTGTTTTTT.

The rearrangement links TRBV7-2 to TRBJ2-5; TRBD1 agrees at 9 bases. This CDR3 is built from 15 residues. Trimming took 2 bases from V and 4 from J; bases not matched to a gene: 5. Germline CDR1 and CDR2: SGHTA and FQGNSA. CDR3: CASSLTGGSGETQYF. For the CDR3, the DNA is TGTGCCAGCAGCTTAACAGGGGGCTCAGGAGAGACCCAGTACTTC.

Here the CDR3 reads CASRATAYEQYF. CDR3 sequence (DNA): TGTGCCAGCCGGGCGACTGCCTACGAGCAGTACTTC. The chain employs TRBV2 and TRBJ2-7; D not certain. This CDR3 has 12 amino acids. Germline CDR1 SNHLY, CDR2 FYNNEI. Trimming shortened V by 8 bases and J by 2 bases, and 10 bases separated the two germline ends.

The genes are TRBV3-1 (or the pseudogene TRBV3-2) and TRBJ2-7; TRBD1 agrees at 8 bases. Unmatched junction bases numbered 5, after V lost 4 bases and J lost 3 bases. This CDR3 region has 14 residues. The germline V gene has CDR1 LGHDT and CDR2 YNNKEL (reference sequence). The CDR3 region is CASSPTGTGYEQYF. DNA of the CDR3: TGTGCCAGCAGCCCTACCGGGACAGGCTACGAGCAGTACTTC.